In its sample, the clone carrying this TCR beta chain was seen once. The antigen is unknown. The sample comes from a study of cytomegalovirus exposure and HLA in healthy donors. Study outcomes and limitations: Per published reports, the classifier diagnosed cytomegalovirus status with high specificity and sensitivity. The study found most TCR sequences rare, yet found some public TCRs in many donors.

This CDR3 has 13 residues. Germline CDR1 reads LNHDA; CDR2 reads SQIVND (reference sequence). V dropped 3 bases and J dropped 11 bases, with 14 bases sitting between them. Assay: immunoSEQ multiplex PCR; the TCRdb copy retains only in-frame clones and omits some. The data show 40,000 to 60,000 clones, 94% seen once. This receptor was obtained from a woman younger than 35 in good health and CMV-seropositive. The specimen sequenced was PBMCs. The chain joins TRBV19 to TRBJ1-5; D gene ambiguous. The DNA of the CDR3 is TGTGCCAGTAGTATCGTCCAGTGGGAGGCCCAGCATTTT. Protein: CASSIVQWEAQHF.